The clone carrying this T cell receptor (beta chain) occurred many times. Its cognate antigen is unknown. These data are taken from a study of CD8 T cells in ankylosing spondylitis. TCRdb reprocessed the 5' RACE reads with MiXCR, giving one entry per CDR3 protein. The table has 450,000 to 550,000 distinct CDR3 sequences, 5.3% seen once. The V end was cut by 0 bases, the J end by 8 bases, with 16 bases between. Per germline, CDR1 MNHEY and CDR2 SVGAGI. This CDR3 is built from 15 residues. Findings of the study overall: Relatively scarce in peripheral blood, disease-linked clones were CD8+. What seemed typical of ankylosing spondylitis blood was a TCR beta motif built from several highly homologous variants.

This TCR derives from a male donor with ankylosing spondylitis. J is TRBJ1-2 and V is TRBV6-5; D is unclear. Material: blood, either unsorted or a sorted T cell fraction (not recorded which). CDR3 sequence (DNA): TGTGCCAGCAGTTACTCGAATAGGGTTACATCGGGCTACACCTTC. It encodes CASSYSNRVTSGYTF.